The entry that follows covers one T cell receptor (beta chain) sequence. Per the authors' pipeline: Amplification of reference gene primers provided the estimated nucleated cell counts. Only in-frame clones appear in the TCRdb table, and some are missing; sequencing was by immunoSEQ multiplex PCR. D and trimming come from the DNA, and the V and J calls and clone size come from that table. The sample shows approximately 190,000 clones, 82% of them seen only once. This entry is derived from a study of blood T cell repertoires in COVID-19. Turning to the study itself: The origin of the acute and convalescent COVID-19 samples was the United States, Italy and Spain. Sources were T cells, B-cell-depleted T cells, or PBMCs; the material itself was cDNA or gDNA.

It was during active infection that Seattle patients were enrolled and then longitudinally followed. The CDR3 spans 14 residues. Germline assignment: CDR1 KGHDR and CDR2 SFDVKD. Trimming shortened V by 4 bases and J by 0 bases, and 8 bases separated the two germline ends. The source is a woman aged 60 to 75 with COVID-19, enrolled during active disease. Material: peripheral blood. The chain joins TRBV24-1 to TRBJ2-5; a possible D gene is TRBD2 (6 bases). The CDR3 here is CATSDRGYQETQYF. The CDR3 DNA sequence: TGTGCCACCAGTGACCGGGGGTACCAAGAGACCCAGTACTTC.